What follows is one TCR beta chain and its context. As yet, its antigen is unknown. In making TCR cDNA, 5'RACE template switching added a universal primer site and UMIs to it. TCRdb ran MiXCR on the 5' RACE reads and lists one entry per CDR3 protein. The table lists approximately 610,000 distinct CDR3 sequences, about a sixth of them singletons. The data are from a study of T cells after yellow fever vaccination. Study-wide context: Those fractions that held only low numbers of cells were prepared using the SMART-Seq v4 Ultra Low Input RNA kit. The study's findings and limits: After the booster, nearly 98% of CD4 and approximately 90% of CD8 primary-response clones were re-detected. Few clonotypes appeared in both CD4 and CD8 compartments.

V shed 1 base and J shed 0 bases, with 9 bases lying between them. There are 15 residues in the CDR3. Germline V lookup: CDR1 SEHNR, CDR2 FQNEAQ (reference sequence). The chain carries TRBV7-9 and TRBJ1-2; D gene unclear. This clonotype originated in a man aged 18 to 29 who received the YFV17D yellow fever vaccine. The material sequenced was PBMCs, taken 5 to 6 days after the first yellow fever vaccination. In DNA form, the CDR3 reads TGTGCCAGCAGCTTAGGAGTTACACCTAACTATGGCTACACCTTC. Its translation: CASSLGVTPNYGYTF.